What follows is one TCR beta chain and its context. TCRdb's copy holds only in-frame clones and misses some; the assay was immunoSEQ multiplex PCR. The sample has 150,000 to 160,000 clones; approximately 93% are singletons. The source of the sample is a study of control samples from healthy donors and cancer patients. CDR3 size: 13 residues. Trimming took off 4 bases at V and 8 bases at J, with 14 bases between the two ends. Germline CDR1 MDHEN, CDR2 SYDVKM. Source material: blood. The rearrangement links TRBV28 to TRBJ1-1; tentatively, D is TRBD1 (6 bases). The origin of this receptor is a man in his forties in good health. Written as DNA, the CDR3 is TGTGCCAGCAGTTCCGGGGACAAAATAGAAGCTTTCTTT. Translation: CASSSGDKIEAFF.